This TCR beta chain was recovered during a study of naive and memory T cell subsets. An oligonucleotide containing a UMI was ligated to the 3' end of TCR cDNA. The CDR3 covers 14 residues. With 3 bases clipped from V and 6 bases from J, the junction kept 3 bases outside the gene matches. Per germline, CDR1 MGHRA and CDR2 YSYEKL. Amplification of ligated cDNA took four PCR rounds with SP2 and nested alpha and beta constant primers. TCRdb processed the 5' RACE reads anew with MiXCR; each CDR3 protein has one entry. The sample lists about 62,000 distinct CDR3 sequences, 7% to 8% occurring once. The receptor was derived from a female donor in good health. This sequence joins TRBV4-1 and TRBJ1-5; 9 bases are shared with TRBD1. Written as DNA, the CDR3 is TGCGCCAGCAGCCACTGGACAGGGGTTCAGCCCCAGCATTTT. It specifies CASSHWTGVQPQHF.